This paragraph covers one T cell receptor (beta chain) sequence. Unmatched junction bases numbered 12, after V lost 8 bases and J lost 3 bases. The CDR3 length is 17 residues. Germline V gives CDR1 SGHTA, CDR2 FQGNSA. This specimen belongs to a study of blood T cell repertoires in COVID-19. Only in-frame clones appear in the TCRdb table, and some are missing; sequencing was by immunoSEQ multiplex PCR. The sample records about 370,000 clones, 89% being singletons. In Seattle, patients joined the study during active infection and were tracked longitudinally. The rearrangement uses TRBV7-2 and TRBJ1-6; 8 positions agree with TRBD1. Material for sequencing was peripheral blood. This clonotype was sampled from a woman in her twenties or thirties with COVID-19, enrolled during active disease. DNA of the CDR3: TGTGCCAGCTCCGAGGGACCAGGGGGCTTCTATAATTCACCCCTCCACTTT. It translates to CASSEGPGGFYNSPLHF.